This TCR beta chain was observed in a study of T cells in Graves' hyperthyroidism and ophthalmopathy. Study-wide results and limits: Ophthalmopathy could be told apart from stable hyperthyroidism with a 13 V-J model.

Uncontrolled infections, other autoimmune diseases, pregnancy or lactation led to exclusion of patients. Thyroid ultrasound, orbital computed tomography, clinical symptoms, and serum thyroxine and TRAb underpinned diagnoses. The V end was cut by 0 bases, the J end by 1 base, with 18 bases between. The CDR3 contains 18 residues. The germline V gene has CDR1 MNHNS and CDR2 SASEGT. Researchers amplified the TCR beta CDR3 regions from RNA transcripts. Initially, a first-round RT-PCR of the TCR CDR3 employed the HTBI primer set. TCRdb re-called the multiplex PCR reads with MiXCR, one entry per CDR3 protein. Altogether 450,000 to 700,000 distinct CDR3 sequences are present, 35% to 55% being singletons, with the ten largest covering around 19%. This clonotype came up many times. As yet, its antigen is unknown.

V and J are TRBV6-1 and TRBJ2-5; the D is unclear. This receptor was identified in an adult woman with Graves' disease, either hyperthyroidism or ophthalmopathy (not recorded which). Material for sequencing was peripheral blood or thyroid tissue (not recorded which). CDR3 in DNA: TGTGCCAGCAGTGAAGCCGACCTCACCCTCGGATTCCAAGAGACCCAGTACTTC. Its translation is CASSEADLTLGFQETQYF.